This TCR beta chain originates from a study of immune evolution from preneoplasia to lung adenocarcinoma. Study outcomes and limitations: Top clone share appeared to fall from AAH through AIS, MIA, adenocarcinoma. Later-stage lesions appeared to have more T cells, more diversity, less clonality.

Remarks on this clone: No antigen is known for it.

Data came from immunoSEQ multiplex PCR; TCRdb stores just in-frame clones and leaves some out. The table shows around 2,600 clones, with about nine tenths occurring only once. Between the mid-2010s and the late 2010s, patients underwent resection in Japan or China. Each case's diagnosis was confirmed by two pathologists on H&E. Germline V gene data show CDR1 as MNHNS and CDR2 as SASEGT. CDR3 length equals 14 residues. V gave up 7 bases and J gave up 3 bases; unmatched junction bases: 5. The source is an older person with lung adenocarcinoma. V is TRBV6-1 and J is TRBJ2-3; 9 bases align to TRBD2. Material for sequencing was FFPE adjacent normal lung tissue. The CDR3 coding sequence is TGTGCCAGCACCCCTAGCGGGGCGACAGATACGCAGTATTTT. It encodes CASTPSGATDTQYF.